Below, 19 T cell receptor beta chains from the same sample are listed, as sequenced in a study of cytomegalovirus exposure and HLA in healthy donors. The PCR contained 60 Vbeta and 13 Jbeta primers. TCRdb's copy holds only in-frame clones and misses some; the assay was immunoSEQ multiplex PCR. This table holds some 190,000 clones, around 80% found once. The sequenced sample was PBMCs. Receptors were obtained from a man between 18 and 35 years old in good health and CMV-seronegative.

The chain employs TRBV11-3 and TRBJ1-1; the D gene is possibly TRBD1 (6 bases). CDR1 is SGHNT and CDR2 is YENEEA in the germline V gene. This CDR3 spans 15 amino acids. V dropped 5 bases and J dropped 5 bases, with 18 bases sitting between them. The CDR3 region is CASSRGAGENTEAFF. CDR3 bases: TGTGCCAGCAGCCGGGGGGCAGGGGAAAATACTGAAGCTTTCTTT.

The rearrangement joins TRBV4-2 to TRBJ2-1; 9 bases fit TRBD2. Germline CDR1 and CDR2: LGHNA and YNFKEQ. CDR3 length: 16 residues. V lost 5 bases, J lost 3 bases, and 8 bases stayed unmatched. The CDR3 nucleotides read TGTGCCAGCAGCACCCGTAGGACTAGCGACTACAATGAGCAGTTCTTC. The encoded protein is CASSTRRTSDYNEQFF.

The V call is TRBV30, the J call TRBJ2-5, with D maybe TRBD1 (5 bases). The V end was cut by 0 bases, the J end by 7 bases, with 15 bases between. Germline V gene sequence: CDR1 GTSNPN, CDR2 SVGIG (reference sequence). This CDR3 is built from 14 residues. This CDR3 is CAWSVTNQGATQYF. The CDR3 DNA sequence: TGTGCCTGGAGTGTAACGAATCAGGGTGCGACCCAGTACTTC.

The chain links TRBV2 to TRBJ1-2; TRBD1 matches at 9 bases. With V trimmed by 3 bases and J by 7 bases, 9 bases remained unmatched. CDR1 is SNHLY, CDR2 FYNNEI, per germline. The CDR3 contains 15 residues. The CDR3 is CASSEWVTQGAGYTF. CDR3 in DNA: TGTGCCAGCAGTGAGTGGGTGACACAGGGGGCTGGCTACACCTTC.

The chain is built from TRBV7-2 and TRBJ1-6; unclear D gene. V lost 2 bases, J lost 10 bases, and 9 bases lay in between. The CDR3 covers 13 residues. Germline CDR1 reads SGHTA; CDR2 reads FQGNSA. For the CDR3, the DNA is TGTGCCAGCAGCTTATGGGCTTCCTCACCCCTCCACTTT. This codes for CASSLWASSPLHF.

V usage is TRBV12-5 and J usage is TRBJ2-7, with 7 bases that match TRBD2. Germline V CDR1 and CDR2: LGHNT, FRNRAP. The V and J ends lost 1 base and 4 bases, in that order; junction bases with no gene match: 1. There are 13 residues in the CDR3. The CDR3 here is CASGLERGYEQYF. CDR3 sequence (DNA): TGTGCTAGTGGTTTGGAGCGGGGATACGAGCAGTACTTC.

The CDR3 nucleotides are TGTGCCAGCAGTTCAAATTCTGGAAACACCATATATTTT. Translated: CASSSNSGNTIYF. J is TRBJ1-3 and V is TRBV27; D remains unclear. Trimming left V 4 bases short and J 1 base short, with 5 bases between. Germline V gene data show CDR1 as MNHEY and CDR2 as SMNVEV (reference sequence). The CDR3 is 13 amino acids.

The gene calls are TRBV7-2 and TRBJ1-5, with TRBD1 matching over 7 bases. There are 17 residues in the CDR3. CDR1 is SGHTA and CDR2 is FQGNSA in the germline V gene. Trimming at V came to 2 bases and at J to 1 base, leaving 8 bases not matched to a gene. CDR3: CASSLTAEGASNQPQHF. DNA for the CDR3: TGTGCCAGCAGCTTAACGGCGGAGGGGGCCAGCAATCAGCCCCAGCATTTT.

This chain joins TRBV2 and TRBJ1-1; D uncertain. The CDR3 consists of 13 residues. The germline V gene has CDR1 SNHLY and CDR2 FYNNEI. V shed 3 bases and J shed 1 base, with 6 bases lying between them. CDR3 nucleotide sequence: TGTGCCAGCAGTGAGTTATGGAACACTGAAGCTTTCTTT. Protein sequence: CASSELWNTEAFF.

This clone was seen just once. The CDR3 protein is CAAGAGGSQPQHF. The CDR3 DNA is TGTGCCGCAGGGGCAGGGGGTAGTCAGCCCCAGCATTTT. This chain connects TRBV28 to TRBJ1-5; TRBD1 aligns across 7 bases. Germline V gene lookup returns CDR1 MDHEN and CDR2 SYDVKM. Trimming at V came to 11 bases and at J to 6 bases, leaving 10 bases not matched to a gene. The CDR3 extends over 13 amino acids. The full variable domain, completed using reference TRBV28 and TRBJ1-5, is DVKVTQSSRYLVKRTGEKVFLECVQDMDHENMFWYRQDPGLGLRLIYFSYDVKMKEKGDIPEGYSVSREKKERFSLILESASTNQTSMYLCAAGAGGSQPQHFGDGTRLSIL.

This clone was detected a few times. The chain links TRBV30 to TRBJ2-1; D is perhaps TRBD2 (6 bases). From germline, CDR1 is GTSNPN and CDR2 SVGIG (reference sequence). The germline V and J ends were trimmed by 1 base and 5 bases, with 9 bases remaining between them. This CDR3 is 13 amino acids long. The CDR3 DNA reads as TGTGCCTGGAGTGCACGGGGGAACAATGAGCAGTTCTTC. This codes for CAWSARGNNEQFF.

J is TRBJ2-6 and V is TRBV5-4; D is undetermined. The CDR3 consists of 15 residues. Germline V gene data show CDR1 as SGHNT and CDR2 as YYREEE (reference sequence). The V end was cut by 0 bases, the J end by 0 bases, with 4 bases between. Here the CDR3 reads CASSLAFSGANVLTF. CDR3 in DNA: TGTGCCAGCAGCTTGGCCTTCTCTGGGGCCAACGTCCTGACTTTC.

The chain couples TRBV27 to TRBJ1-6; 10 bases agree with TRBD1. The CDR3 is 15 residues long. V lost 4 bases and J lost 7; bases outside the gene matches: 4. The V gene's germline CDR1 is MNHEY and CDR2 SMNVEV (reference sequence). The CDR3 protein is CASSSGQGSNSPLHF. Written as DNA, the CDR3 is TGTGCCAGCAGTTCGGGACAGGGGAGCAATTCACCCCTCCACTTT.

This clone was seen just once. The chain links TRBV25-1 to TRBJ1-1, with 10 positions matching TRBD1. The J segment lost 6 bases and the V segment lost 4 bases, leaving 8 bases of the junction unmatched. CDR1 is MGHDK and CDR2 is SYGVNS in the germline V gene. The CDR3 runs to 15 residues. This CDR3 is CASSASDRGGPEAFF. Written as DNA, the CDR3 is TGTGCCAGCAGTGCCTCGGACAGGGGGGGGCCTGAAGCTTTCTTT.

The chain has TRBV18 and TRBJ1-1; D perhaps matches TRBD1 (6 bases). Germline CDR1 reads KGHSH; CDR2 reads LQKENI. The V end lost 4 bases, the J end lost 3 bases, and 15 bases lay between the germline ends. The CDR3 totals 15 residues. The DNA of the CDR3 is TGTGCCAGCTCACGAAAGGGGGATCGGTACACTGAAGCTTTCTTT. Protein product: CASSRKGDRYTEAFF.

The V gene is TRBV7-8, the J gene TRBJ1-5; D possibly corresponds to TRBD1 (6 bases). CDR1 is SGHVS, CDR2 FQNEAQ, per germline. The CDR3 has 17 residues. The ends were cut back, 5 bases at V and 6 bases at J, with 23 bases in the middle. The CDR3 DNA follows: TGTGCCAGCAGCCCGTTAACAACAGGGTTAGGCGGTCAGCCCCAGCATTTT. It codes for CASSPLTTGLGGQPQHF.

The chain links TRBV30 to TRBJ2-2; 9 bases agree with TRBD2. From germline, CDR1 is GTSNPN and CDR2 SVGIG (reference sequence). V lost 4 bases to trimming and J lost 2 bases; unmatched junction nucleotides: 11. The CDR3 covers 17 residues. CDR3 DNA: TGTGCCTGGATATTAGGGAGACTAGCGGATAACACCGGGGAGCTGTTTTTT. Translated: CAWILGRLADNTGELFF. The entire variable domain, with the rest obtained from reference TRBV30 and TRBJ2-2, is as follows: SQTIHQWPATLVQPVGSPLSLECTVEGTSNPNLYWYRQAAGRGLQLLFYSVGIGQISSEVPQNLSASRPQDRQFILSSKKLLLSDSGFYLCAWILGRLADNTGELFFGEGSRLTVL.

The chain has TRBV28 and TRBJ1-3; 8 nucleotides line up with TRBD1. Germline loops: CDR1 MDHEN, CDR2 SYDVKM. J gave up 0 bases and V 10 bases, and 11 bases lay outside the gene matches. The CDR3 totals 16 residues. The CDR3 DNA follows: TGTGCCACCACACGTCCGGACAGGGCCTCTGGAAACACCATATATTTT. It specifies CATTRPDRASGNTIYF.

J is TRBJ1-5 and V is TRBV19; D uncertain. The CDR3 length is 14 residues. V was cut by 2 bases and J by 7 bases, with 12 bases left in between. CDR1 is LNHDA, CDR2 SQIVND, per germline (reference sequence). CDR3 sequence (DNA): TGTGCCAGTAGTATACAGTCCTTCTCGCAGCCCCAGCATTTT. This gives the protein CASSIQSFSQPQHF.